This TCR beta chain emerged from a study of cytomegalovirus exposure and HLA in healthy donors (TCRdb year 2017). Regarding the study in general: An earlier analysis of 550 to 700 of the donors reported more than 250 Gb of sequence data and some 120 million unique TCR beta sequences from 150 million to 200 million T cells. An early release that covered about 600 HLA-typed donors contained around 330 gigabases of sequencing data and tens of millions of unique TCR sequences. The genetic ancestry cluster associated with self-reported Caucasian donors included 70% to 85% of the approximately 400 genotyped donors. The study aimed to test whether signatures of past pathogen exposure could be identified by cataloging public T cell receptors. The study used immunosequencing to profile the T cell repertoires of 670 or so subjects and linked those repertoires to cytomegalovirus serostatus. Along with the approximately 600-subject first cohort, a separate validation cohort of approximately 110 different subjects was used. To predict cytomegalovirus infection status, the study combined high-throughput TCR immunosequencing, statistical association of individual TCRs with disease status, and machine learning. In a later analysis, previously published TCR beta repertoires from 550 to 700 donors were re-analyzed and high-resolution HLA genotyping was added so that TCR occurrence patterns could be studied. The later analysis used no new phenotypic data to find candidate immune exposures, relying instead on TCR beta sequences and their occurrence across donors. An earlier analysis of fewer than 750 of the donors used high-throughput TCR beta sequencing to judge whether each TCR beta V gene segment behaved as functional or pseudogenic. Donor age, sex, ethnicity and CMV serostatus were collected together with the repertoire data. A later genetic analysis used genome-wide SNP genotypes for about 65% of the 666 donors, treating that subset as a discovery cohort. All discovery cohort repertoires had been generated using a single sequencing platform. HLA typing covered class I and class II loci at four-digit resolution. Typing coverage differed by locus: A, B, C, DRB1 and DQB1 were typed in about 629-640 donors, DQA1 in 500 to 550, DPA1 in 606, and DPB1 in just under 480. A handful of DR-DQ haplotypes were handled as single units for association and clustering because linkage in the cohort was strong. Across 300 to 400 genotyped donors of the cohort, an average of approximately 240,000 unique TCR beta nucleotide sequences per donor were sequenced, and 15% to 20% of those sequences were non-productive. Summary of the overall study and its limitations: Most TCR sequences were observed very rarely across donors, whereas some public TCRs were present in many individuals. In this cohort, only TCR beta chains were sequenced, and detectable features were limited by the absence of alpha or paired-chain data. A later analysis found that most CMV-associated TCR beta chains appeared HLA-restricted, with HLA associations seemingly driven largely by CMV exposure. Compared with the 666-donor mean, donors in an Asian-associated ancestry cluster had fewer N-insertions in productive TCRs, according to a later genetic analysis. A few of the identified cytomegalovirus-associated TCR beta chains were confirmed in vitro to be specific for cytomegalovirus antigens. The sequencing pipeline was judged likely to have produced a cluster of highly shared sequence variants as a technical artifact. In an earlier analysis of roughly 500 of the donors, most TCR beta V segments appeared in productive rearrangements about 87% or about 30% of the time, broadly matching IMGT annotations. In the study, approximately 150 TCR beta chains were listed as associated with cytomegalovirus. When HLA alleles, especially DR and DQ, strongly co-occurred, TCR associations were difficult to assign to individual alleles. The only immune exposure information available for the cohort was CMV serostatus. The 87-base-pair reads could not distinguish some IMGT-functional V segments, including TRBV6-2 and TRBV6-3, so those segments were excluded. Specific HLA alleles were associated with 15,000 to 20,000 TCR beta sequences at a false discovery rate of 0.05 in a later analysis. In a later analysis, HLA-associated TCR beta chains showed more clonal expansion and lower generation probabilities than non-associated chains that were equally common. In a later analysis, several top co-occurrence clusters were reported to appear linked to parvovirus B19, influenza, CMV and Epstein-Barr virus. In both the original and validation cohorts, the classifier was reported to diagnose cytomegalovirus status with high specificity and sensitivity. Correlated functional status among segregating V segments might reflect linkage disequilibrium, but an unknown experimental factor could not be ruled out. In a later genetic analysis, a missense DCLRE1C variant was associated with V-gene and J-gene trimming of TCR beta chains, and the association was replicated in an independent cohort. Roughly uniform sequencing depth across donors was assumed in presence/absence analyses, although this assumption may not hold. According to a later analysis, TCR association rates differed among HLA loci, with DRB1 alleles showing the most associated TCRs and HLA-C alleles showing the fewest. The authors suggested that the approach could potentially be generalized to other disease states and immunological phenotypes. A further reported finding was that TCR beta sequences accurately predicted the HLA-A and HLA-B alleles for most subjects in the first cohort. HLA typing was unavailable for some donors at each locus, so association tests used only the typed subset. Some 15 rarely observed V segments, including chromosome 9 orphons, were excluded from the earlier analysis of approximately 500 of the donors because counts were too low.

The V and J ends are trimmed by 9 bases and 1 base, leaving 10 bases between them. Via the germline V gene (reference sequence), CDR1 is LNHDA and CDR2 SQIVND. The CDR3, cysteine through phenylalanine, is 13 amino acids long. Here the CDR3 DNA is all that survives: 39 bases in frame from base 1. Notes on this clone: The clone's antigen remains unknown. Per-base quality was not reported, and no clone a single base away is much larger than it.

The cohort was made up of 666 healthy bone marrow donors. At the time of sampling, every cohort member was nominally healthy, though immune exposures that went unrecorded were likely present. The donor was CMV seropositive and belonged to the group of about 290 seropositive cohort members. Every donor gave a peripheral blood sample, and the peripheral blood mononuclear cells from that sample were used for TCR beta sequencing. Genomic DNA extraction from the blood cell samples was performed with the Qiagen DNeasy Blood Extraction Kit. Library generation was performed with the immunoSEQ multiplex PCR assay. A mixture of 60 forward primers for TCR Vbeta segments and 13 reverse primers for TCR Jbeta segments was used in the multiplex PCR. Amplification of the CDR3 region of rearranged TCR beta genes was performed with a multiplex PCR assay on genomic DNA. Amplified TCR beta libraries were sequenced as 87-base-pair reads on the Illumina HiSeq System. The authors' analysis ran thus. A later analysis counted some 74 million unique TCR beta chains across the 666 repertoires, and 9 million to 14 million of these chains were shared by at least two donors. To remove PCR and sequencing errors, raw reads were error-corrected and collapsed into unique sequences using a nearest-neighbor algorithm that merged closely related sequences. To assign V, D and J gene segments, CDR3 sequences were aligned to IMGT reference sequences. For a sequence to be retained, at least a six-nucleotide match to both a V gene segment and a J gene segment was required. Rearrangements were called productive when the CDR3 lacked stop codons and stayed in frame with V and J; all others were non-productive. Following IMGT convention, CDR3 was defined as the stretch from the second conserved V-encoded cysteine up to the conserved J-encoded phenylalanine. In an earlier analysis of more than 550 of the donors, sequences lacking an unambiguous match to a single V gene segment were excluded. In an earlier analysis of approximately 590 of the donors, a V segment was called functional when productive rearrangements were above 56.7%, and segregating when the standard deviation between donors exceeded 5%. A statistical classification framework was built to diagnose cytomegalovirus status from the catalog of TCR beta chain sequences. In a later analysis, V and J genes were assigned by comparing TCR nucleotide sequences against IMGT/GENE-DB human TR gene sequences. Using the TCRdist pipeline, a later analysis assigned CDR3 sequences along with most-parsimonious VDJ recombination scenarios. In a later analysis, each TCR beta chain was defined by its CDR3 amino acid sequence together with its V-gene family, and reads without a unique V-gene family were excluded. As a way to deal with suspected cross-contamination and a sequencing artifact, a later analysis dropped under 600 nucleotide sequences that were highly shared and had low generation probability. In a later analysis, a clonal expansion index for each public chain was calculated from normalized within-repertoire ranks of inferred template counts. A later analysis computed generation probabilities with a VDJ recombination model fitted to out-of-frame rearrangements, and checked the results against IGoR. In a later analysis, TCR-TCR, TCR-HLA and TCR-CMV co-occurrence was scored with hypergeometric tests, and a repertoire-size bias correction was applied to TCR pairs. To estimate false discovery rates, a later analysis permuted the HLA or CMV assignments 20 times. In a later analysis, co-occurring TCRs were grouped using DBSCAN, and TCRdist sequence similarity was added for clustering within HLA-allele-positive subsets. Repertoires with fewer than 30,000 or more than 120,000 public chains were left out of co-occurrence clustering, as were a handful of repertoires with anomalous nucleotide sharing. Here the immuneACCESS table is served through TCRdb, limited to in-frame sequences with V and J called. Missing clones are a known gap in these copies; in checked studies unresolved V genes cover under half, and the rest lacks a known reason. Clone size and V and J calls were adopted from that table, with D and trimming inferred from the DNA. For this sample the table gives under 150,000 clones, of which 80% to 90% were detected only once. Of the sample, roughly 4% is held by the ten largest clones.

The sequenced sample was PBMCs. The rearranged segments are TRBV19 and TRBJ2-1; the D gene remains uncertain. The TCR sequence derives from a woman in her thirties or forties in good health and CMV-seropositive. CDR3 sequence: CASQAKSYNEQFF. The DNA sequence is given as TGTGCCAGCCAAGCGAAGTCCTACAATGAGCAGTTCTTC.